The 32 T cell receptor beta chains in this list originate from one sample, sequenced in a study of response to subunit inactivated influenza vaccine. TCRdb re-called the RT-PCR reads through MiXCR, storing one row per CDR3 protein. Of 200,000 to 300,000 distinct CDR3 sequences listed, more than 10% were seen once; the top ten hold more than 7%. Sequenced material: non-naive T cells sorted from PBMCs, taken 14 to 15 days before vaccination. The receptors were sampled from a man aged 45-65 years who received an inactivated influenza vaccine.

This clonotype has just a few counts. The chain combines TRBV12-3 or TRBV12-4 with TRBJ1-1; 8 positions match TRBD1. CDR3 length: 13 residues. Unmatched junction bases numbered 11, after V lost 7 bases and J lost 10 bases. The CDR3 is CASTKTGQGTAFF. The CDR3 nucleotides are TGTGCCAGCACCAAGACTGGACAGGGCACAGCTTTCTTT.

This clonotype was seen at least ten times. This chain uses TRBV20-1 with TRBJ2-7; the D gene is possibly TRBD1 (5 bases). Germline V gives CDR1 DFQATT, CDR2 SNEGSKA (reference sequence). This CDR3 is 15 amino acids long. V lost 1 base to trimming and J lost 2 bases, with 15 bases between them. The CDR3 DNA reads as TGCAGTGCTAGAGCGTACAGGACGGAGACCTACGAGCAGTACTTC. This translates into CSARAYRTETYEQYF.

This clonotype was seen a few times. The gene calls are TRBV5-5 and TRBJ2-1; a possible D gene is TRBD2 (6 bases). Trimming left V 4 bases short and J 7 bases short, with 12 bases between. The CDR3 totals 13 residues. Germline assignment: CDR1 SGHKS and CDR2 YYEKEE (reference sequence). The CDR3 sequence: CASSRSGDNEQFF. As DNA, the CDR3 is TGTGCCAGCAGCCGCTCGGGAGATAATGAGCAGTTCTTC.

This clonotype was detected a few times. This chain uses TRBV5-1 with TRBJ1-2; 7 bases map to TRBD1. The length of the CDR3 is 13 residues. V lost 2 bases and J lost 5; bases outside the gene matches: 3. CDR1 is SGHRS, CDR2 YFSETQ, per germline. In DNA form, the CDR3 reads TGCGCCAGCAGCTTAGGACAGGAGTATGGCTACACCTTC. Translation: CASSLGQEYGYTF.

This clonotype was found a few times. The chain couples TRBV18 to TRBJ2-7; a possible D gene is TRBD1 (6 bases). The V gene lost 5 bases and the J gene lost 5 bases, with 16 bases spanning the gap. Germline CDR1 KGHSH, CDR2 LQKENI. The CDR3 loop spans 14 amino acids. This CDR3 is CASSTVITGNEQYF. For the CDR3, the DNA is TGTGCCAGCTCAACTGTTATTACAGGGAACGAGCAGTACTTC. The whole variable domain, remainder taken from reference TRBV18 and TRBJ2-7, is NAGVMQNPRHLVRRRGQEARLRCSPMKGHSHVYWYRQLPEEGLKFMVYLQKENIIDESGMPKERFSAEFPKEGPSILRIQQVVRGDSAAYFCASSTVITGNEQYFGPGTRLTVT.

The genes are TRBV7-2 and TRBJ2-6; no firm D call. CDR1 is SGHTA and CDR2 is FQGNSA in the germline V gene. Trimming stripped 6 bases from V and 4 bases from J, with 7 bases between. The CDR3 is 13 residues long. The CDR3 region has the DNA TGTGCCAGCAGTCCCCCGGGGGCCAACGTCCTGACTTTC. As protein: CASSPPGANVLTF. Full variable domain (rest looked up from reference TRBV7-2 and TRBJ2-6): GAGVSQSPSNKVTEKGKDVELRCDPISGHTALYWYRQSLGQGLEFLIYFQGNSAPDKSGLPSDRFSAERTGGSVSTLTIQRTQQEDSAVYLCASSPPGANVLTFGAGSRLTVL.

This clonotype has at least ten counts. The CDR3 DNA reads TGTGCCAGCAGTTTATTGATTATCGCCGGGACAAACACCGGGGAGCTGTTTTTT. Translation: CASSLLIIAGTNTGELFF. The V call is TRBV28, the J call TRBJ2-2; a weak D match, TRBD1 (6 bases). Germline CDR1 and CDR2: MDHEN and SYDVKM. V was shortened by 1 base and J by 2 bases, with 17 bases between the two germline ends. The CDR3 runs 18 residues.

This clonotype appeared many times. The genes are TRBV4-3 and TRBJ1-4; no reliable D call. The V end was cut by 0 bases, the J end by 7 bases, with 6 bases between. CDR3 length equals 13 residues. Germline V gene lookup returns CDR1 LGHNA and CDR2 YSLEER. The DNA for the CDR3 is TGCGCCAGCAGCCAAGATTCTGGTGAAAAACTGTTTTTT. Protein: CASSQDSGEKLFF.

Many counts were recorded for this clonotype. V usage is TRBV20-1 and J usage is TRBJ1-3, with 7 bases lining up with TRBD1. CDR3 length: 14 amino acids. Germline V gene lookup returns CDR1 DFQATT and CDR2 SNEGSKA (reference sequence). After removal of 3 bases from V and 4 bases from J, the junction contained 6 bases not matched to a gene. The CDR3 DNA is TGCAGTGCTAGTGGACAGGTCGCGGGAAACACCATATATTTT. As protein: CSASGQVAGNTIYF.

This clonotype was observed many times. The chain is built from TRBV7-6 and TRBJ2-1; 11 bases are shared with TRBD2. From germline, CDR1 is SGHVS and CDR2 FNYEAQ. The J segment lost 13 bases and the V segment lost 3 bases, leaving 8 bases of the junction unmatched. This CDR3 comprises 14 residues. The CDR3 reads CASSFSGRGFEQFF. In DNA, the CDR3 is TGTGCCAGCAGCTTTAGCGGGAGGGGTTTCGAACAGTTCTTC.

The chain joins TRBV5-1 to TRBJ2-7; TRBD1 aligns across 7 bases. Germline CDR1 SGHRS, CDR2 YFSETQ. This CDR3 is 14 amino acids long. V lost 4 bases to trimming and J lost 4 bases; unmatched junction nucleotides: 8. Written as DNA, the CDR3 is TGCGCCAGCAGCCCGGGACAGAATTTGTACGAGCAGTACTTC. Protein product: CASSPGQNLYEQYF.

The rearrangement joins TRBV6-2 or TRBV6-3 to TRBJ2-7; the D is unclear. CDR1 MNHEY and CDR2 SVGEGT come from the germline V gene. The CDR3 consists of 12 residues. The V gene lost 7 bases and the J gene lost 7 bases, with 14 bases spanning the gap. The CDR3 nucleotides read TGTGCCAGCACCCCCGATCGGTTTGAGCAGTACTTC. This sequence encodes CASTPDRFEQYF.

The chain combines TRBV3-1 with TRBJ1-5, with no clear D. Germline CDR1 is LGHDT and CDR2 is YNNKEL (reference sequence). Trimming removed 0 bases at V and 3 bases at J, with 9 bases between. CDR3 length: 15 amino acids. Here the CDR3 reads CASSQDGAFNQPQHF. CDR3 DNA sequence: TGTGCCAGCAGCCAAGATGGAGCCTTCAATCAGCCCCAGCATTTT.

This clonotype was found many times. The rearrangement links TRBV15 to TRBJ2-7; 8 bases agree with TRBD1. CDR1 and CDR2 from the germline V gene are LNHNV and YYDKDF (reference sequence). V shed 1 base and J 3 bases; nucleotides not matched to a gene: 2. The length of the CDR3 is 14 residues. CDR3 DNA sequence: TGTGCCACCAGCAGAGCCGGACAGGGCTACGAGCAGTACTTC. Protein product: CATSRAGQGYEQYF. Full variable domain (missing parts from reference TRBV15 and TRBJ2-7): DAMVIQNPRYQVTQFGKPVTLSCSQTLNHNVMYWYQQKSSQAPKLLFHYYDKDFNNEADTPDNFQSRRPNTSFCFLDIRSPGLGDTAMYLCATSRAGQGYEQYFGPGTRLTVT.

The J gene is TRBJ1-4, the V gene TRBV2; no clear D. The CDR3 runs to 15 residues. Germline loops: CDR1 SNHLY, CDR2 FYNNEI. V was trimmed by 4 bases and J by 5 bases, leaving 14 bases between them. DNA for the CDR3: TGTGCCAGCAGTGGACGGACCGGTCAAAATGAAAAACTGTTTTTT. Protein product: CASSGRTGQNEKLFF.

For this clonotype: A much larger clone sits a single nucleotide away, making a read error possible. The V call is TRBV29-1, the J call TRBJ2-2; D possibly uses TRBD1 or TRBD2 (5 bases each). Trimming took 7 bases from V and 6 from J, leaving 15 bases between them. CDR3 length equals 13 residues. Looked up from germline, CDR1 is SQVTM and CDR2 is ANQGSEA. This CDR3 reads CSAGRGAAGELFF. The CDR3 nucleotides read TGCAGCGCAGGTAGGGGAGCCGCCGGGGAGCTGTTTTTT.

The chain links TRBV6-1 to TRBJ2-2; D not resolved. This CDR3 has 15 residues. V was cut by 3 bases and J by 3 bases, with 11 bases left in between. Germline lookup yields CDR1 MNHNS and CDR2 SASEGT. The CDR3 reads CASSDLGLYTGELFF. CDR3 bases: TGTGCCAGCAGTGATCTGGGGTTGTACACCGGGGAGCTGTTTTTT.

Ten or more counts support this clonotype. The V call is TRBV6-1, the J call TRBJ2-7; no reliable D call. The CDR3 sequence is 12 residues long. Germline CDR1 is MNHNS and CDR2 is SASEGT. Trimming stripped 5 bases from V and 4 bases from J, with 9 bases between. The CDR3 sequence: CASSPIRYEQYF. The CDR3, as DNA: TGTGCCAGCAGTCCGATCCGTTACGAGCAGTACTTC.

This clonotype was found a few times. The rearrangement uses TRBV7-9 and TRBJ1-2; D not resolved. Deletions cut 2 bases from V and 2 bases from J, with 6 bases between. CDR3 length equals 13 residues. Germline assignment: CDR1 SEHNR and CDR2 FQNEAQ (reference sequence). The CDR3 region has the DNA TGTGCCAGCAGCTTACTGGCCAACTATGGCTACACCTTC. It codes for CASSLLANYGYTF.

This clonotype was observed a few times. The chain couples TRBV28 to TRBJ1-2; D might be TRBD1 (5 bases). This CDR3 spans 14 amino acids. Germline V gene lookup returns CDR1 MDHEN and CDR2 SYDVKM. Trimming shortened V by 3 bases and J by 0 bases, and 8 bases separated the two germline ends. In DNA, the CDR3 is TGTGCCAGCAGTTTGGGGGGATCTAACTATGGCTACACCTTC. Amino acids: CASSLGGSNYGYTF.

The chain employs TRBV4-3 and TRBJ2-1, with 9 bases that match TRBD2. V was pared by 1 base and J by 5 bases, with 12 bases of the junction left unmatched. Per germline, CDR1 LGHNA and CDR2 YSLEER. The CDR3 sequence is 18 residues long. The CDR3 DNA follows: TGCGCCAGCAGCCAAGCCTTAGCGGGGGAGGCAGTAAACAATGAGCAGTTCTTC. Its translation is CASSQALAGEAVNNEQFF.

This chain connects TRBV10-3 to TRBJ2-3; 7 nucleotides line up with TRBD1. Germline V gene data show CDR1 as ENHRY and CDR2 as SYGVKD. CDR3 length equals 14 residues. Losses at the gene ends were 6 bases for V and 4 bases for J; bases not matched to a gene: 7. CDR3 in amino acids: CAIRRGLDADTQYF. The DNA of the CDR3 is TGTGCCATCAGGAGGGGGCTCGACGCAGATACGCAGTATTTT.

The chain uses TRBV20-1 and TRBJ2-7, with 7 bases lining up with TRBD2. Germline V CDR1 and CDR2: DFQATT, SNEGSKA (reference sequence). The length of the CDR3 is 14 residues. V shed 2 bases and J 3 bases; nucleotides not matched to a gene: 7. The CDR3: CSARPPASGYEQYF. The CDR3 DNA follows: TGCAGTGCTAGACCCCCGGCTAGCGGCTACGAGCAGTACTTC.

This clonotype was observed a handful of times. The CDR3 DNA reads as TGTGCCAGCAGTCGGACCGAGAGCTATGGCTACACCTTC. Protein product: CASSRTESYGYTF. This chain uses TRBV2 with TRBJ1-2; D is ambiguous. Germline loops: CDR1 SNHLY, CDR2 FYNNEI. The CDR3 extends over 13 amino acids. Trimming stripped 5 bases from V and 4 bases from J, with 11 bases between. Filled out from reference TRBV2 and TRBJ1-2, the complete variable domain reads EPEVTQTPSHQVTQMGQEVILRCVPISNHLYFYWYRQILGQKVEFLVSFYNNEISEKSEIFDDQFSVERPDGSNFTLKIRSTKLEDSAMYFCASSRTESYGYTFGSGTRLTVV.

V is TRBV29-1 and J is TRBJ1-1; no reliable D call. This CDR3 spans 13 amino acids. Trimming removed 4 bases from V and 0 bases from J, with 9 bases in between. In germline, CDR1 is SQVTM, CDR2 ANQGSEA. This CDR3 reads CSVALSVNTEAFF. The CDR3 DNA follows: TGCAGCGTTGCCTTGTCTGTGAACACTGAAGCTTTCTTT.

The chain carries TRBV6-2 or TRBV6-3 and TRBJ2-5; TRBD2 might be the D (7 bases). V was cut by 6 bases and J by 5 bases, with 22 bases left in between. Germline CDR1 and CDR2: MNHEY and SVGEGT. The CDR3 covers 16 residues. CDR3 in DNA: TGTGCCAGCAGACCCCAGTTAGGGGGGGGCCGGGAGACCCAGTACTTC. Translating gives CASRPQLGGGRETQYF.

V and J are TRBV20-1 and TRBJ2-3; tentatively, D is TRBD1 or TRBD2 (6 bases each). The germline V gene encodes CDR1 DFQATT and CDR2 SNEGSKA (reference sequence). Trimming took off 6 bases at V and 3 bases at J, with 22 bases between the two ends. The CDR3 consists of 16 residues. The CDR3 protein is CSALGRGGGGTDTQYF. CDR3 sequence (DNA): TGCAGTGCCCTCGGCCGGGGTGGAGGGGGTACAGATACGCAGTATTTT.

This clonotype was detected once. CDR3 sequence: CASMGQPNTEAFF. The CDR3 nucleotides read TGTGCCAGCATGGGACAGCCCAACACTGAAGCTTTCTTT. V and J are TRBV2 and TRBJ1-1, with TRBD1 matching over 7 bases. Germline V gives CDR1 SNHLY, CDR2 FYNNEI. The CDR3 runs to 13 residues. The J segment lost 2 bases and the V segment lost 7 bases, leaving 4 bases of the junction unmatched.

The table lists this clonotype with many counts. This chain joins TRBV13 and TRBJ2-7, with D possibly being TRBD1 or TRBD2 (5 bases each). This CDR3 has 17 amino acids. Germline V CDR1 and CDR2: PRHDT, FYEKMQ (reference sequence). Trimming took 1 base from V and 3 from J, leaving 19 bases between them. In DNA, the CDR3 is TGTGCCAGCAGCTTAGACGGCGGGCTTGGGGACCACTACGAGCAGTACTTC. It translates to CASSLDGGLGDHYEQYF.

The chain recombines TRBV7-2 with TRBJ1-5; D is uncertain. The ends were cut back, 5 bases at V and 4 bases at J, with 12 bases in the middle. Germline V gene lookup returns CDR1 SGHTA and CDR2 FQGNSA. This CDR3 region has 14 residues. The CDR3 coding sequence is TGTGCCAGCAGCCCAGTTGGTGTAAATCAGCCCCAGCATTTT. Its translation: CASSPVGVNQPQHF.

Here the CDR3 DNA reads TGTGCCAGCAGTTTCGGGGCGGACTCTCTGAGGGGCTACACCTTC. This gives the protein CASSFGADSLRGYTF. The rearrangement uses TRBV28 and TRBJ1-2, with D possibly TRBD1 on 5 matching bases. This CDR3 comprises 15 residues. Germline V CDR1 and CDR2: MDHEN, SYDVKM. The V end lost 3 bases, the J end lost 8 bases, and 19 bases lay between the germline ends.

In DNA, the CDR3 is TGCGCCAGCAGCCAAGGGTCCCGGGTTCGCAATTCACCCCTCCACTTT. This gives the protein CASSQGSRVRNSPLHF. The chain uses TRBV4-3 and TRBJ1-6, with D unresolved. The V end lost 1 base, the J end lost 7 bases, and 14 bases lay between the germline ends. The germline V gene encodes CDR1 LGHNA and CDR2 YSLEER. There are 16 residues in the CDR3.